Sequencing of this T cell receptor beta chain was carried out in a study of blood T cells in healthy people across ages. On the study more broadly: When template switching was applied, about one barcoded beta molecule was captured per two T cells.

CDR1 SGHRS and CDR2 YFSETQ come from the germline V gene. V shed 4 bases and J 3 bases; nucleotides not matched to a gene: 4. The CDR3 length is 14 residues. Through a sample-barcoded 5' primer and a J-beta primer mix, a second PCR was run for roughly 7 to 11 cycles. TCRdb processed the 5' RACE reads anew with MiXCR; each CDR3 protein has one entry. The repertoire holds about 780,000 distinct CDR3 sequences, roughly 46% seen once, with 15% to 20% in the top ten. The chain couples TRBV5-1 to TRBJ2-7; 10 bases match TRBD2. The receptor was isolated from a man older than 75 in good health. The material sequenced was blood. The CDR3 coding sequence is TGCGCCAGCAGCCGGACTAGCGGATACTACGAGCAGTACTTC. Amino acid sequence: CASSRTSGYYEQYF.